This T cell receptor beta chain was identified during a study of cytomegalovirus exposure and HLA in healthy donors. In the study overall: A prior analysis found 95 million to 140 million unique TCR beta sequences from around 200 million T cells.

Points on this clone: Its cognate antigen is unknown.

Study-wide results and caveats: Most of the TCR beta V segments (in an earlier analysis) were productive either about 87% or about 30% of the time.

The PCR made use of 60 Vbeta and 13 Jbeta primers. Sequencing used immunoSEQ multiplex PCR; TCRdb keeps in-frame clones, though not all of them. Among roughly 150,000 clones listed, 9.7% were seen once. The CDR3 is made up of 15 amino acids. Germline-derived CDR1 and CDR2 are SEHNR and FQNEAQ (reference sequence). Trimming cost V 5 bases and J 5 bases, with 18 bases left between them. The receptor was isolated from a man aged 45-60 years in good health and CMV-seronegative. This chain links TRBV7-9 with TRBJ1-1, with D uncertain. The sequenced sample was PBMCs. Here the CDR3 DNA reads TGTGCCAGCAGCCTACCTAGGGAGATCCGAACTGAAGCTTTCTTT. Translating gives CASSLPREIRTEAFF.